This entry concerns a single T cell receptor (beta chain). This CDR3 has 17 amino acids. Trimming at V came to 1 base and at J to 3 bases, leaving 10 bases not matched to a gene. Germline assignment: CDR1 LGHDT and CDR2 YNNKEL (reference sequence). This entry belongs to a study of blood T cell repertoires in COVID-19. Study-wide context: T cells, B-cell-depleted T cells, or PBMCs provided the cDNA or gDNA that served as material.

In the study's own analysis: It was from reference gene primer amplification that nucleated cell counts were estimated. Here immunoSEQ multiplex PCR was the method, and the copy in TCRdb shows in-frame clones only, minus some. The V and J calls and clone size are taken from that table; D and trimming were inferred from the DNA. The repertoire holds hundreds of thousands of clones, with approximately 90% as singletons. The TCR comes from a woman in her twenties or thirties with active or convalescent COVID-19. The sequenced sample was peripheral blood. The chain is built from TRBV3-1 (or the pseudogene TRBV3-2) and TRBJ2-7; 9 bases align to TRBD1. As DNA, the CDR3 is TGTGCCAGCAGCCAAGGGGGGGACAGGGCCCGGTTCTACGAGCAGTACTTC. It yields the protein CASSQGGDRARFYEQYF.